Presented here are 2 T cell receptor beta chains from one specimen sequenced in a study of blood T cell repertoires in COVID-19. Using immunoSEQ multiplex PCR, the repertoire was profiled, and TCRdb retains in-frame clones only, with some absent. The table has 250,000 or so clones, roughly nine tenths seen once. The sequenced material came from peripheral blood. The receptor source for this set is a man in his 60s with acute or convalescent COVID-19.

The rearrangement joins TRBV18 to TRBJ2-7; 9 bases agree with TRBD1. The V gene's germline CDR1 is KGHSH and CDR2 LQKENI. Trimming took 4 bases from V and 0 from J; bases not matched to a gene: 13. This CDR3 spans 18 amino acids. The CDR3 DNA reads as TGTGCCAGCTCACAGGGACAGGGTGGACTAGGACTCTCCTACGAGCAGTACTTC. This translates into CASSQGQGGLGLSYEQYF. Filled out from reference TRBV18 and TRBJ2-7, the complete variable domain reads NAGVMQNPRHLVRRRGQEARLRCSPMKGHSHVYWYRQLPEEGLKFMVYLQKENIIDESGMPKERFSAEFPKEGPSILRIQQVVRGDSAAYFCASSQGQGGLGLSYEQYFGPGTRLTVT.

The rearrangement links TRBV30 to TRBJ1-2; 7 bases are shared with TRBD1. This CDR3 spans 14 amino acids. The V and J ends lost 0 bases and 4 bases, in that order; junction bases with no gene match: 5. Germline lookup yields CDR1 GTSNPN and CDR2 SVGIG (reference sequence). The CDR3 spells CAWSVQGPIYGYTF. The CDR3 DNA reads TGTGCCTGGAGTGTACAGGGGCCAATCTATGGCTACACCTTC.